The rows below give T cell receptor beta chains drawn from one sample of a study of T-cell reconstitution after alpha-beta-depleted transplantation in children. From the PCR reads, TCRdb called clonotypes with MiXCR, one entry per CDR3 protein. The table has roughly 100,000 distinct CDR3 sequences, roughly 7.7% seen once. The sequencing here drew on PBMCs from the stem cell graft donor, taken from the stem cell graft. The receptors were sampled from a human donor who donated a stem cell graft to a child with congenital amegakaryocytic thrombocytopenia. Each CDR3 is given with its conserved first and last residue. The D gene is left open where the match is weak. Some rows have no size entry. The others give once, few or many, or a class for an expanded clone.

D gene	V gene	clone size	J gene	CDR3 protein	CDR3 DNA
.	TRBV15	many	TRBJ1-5	CATSKGGQPQHF	TGTGCCACCAGCAAAGGCGGCCAGCCCCAGCATTTT
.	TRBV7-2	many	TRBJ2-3	CASSLAGGGADTQYF	TGTGCCAGCAGCTTAGCGGGAGGGGGCGCAGATACGCAGTATTTT
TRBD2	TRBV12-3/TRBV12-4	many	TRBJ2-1	CASSFISGEQFF	TGTGCCAGCAGTTTTATTAGCGGGGAGCAGTTCTTC
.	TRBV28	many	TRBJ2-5	CASSSPAKETQYF	TGTGCCAGCAGTTCCCCAGCGAAAGAGACCCAGTACTTC
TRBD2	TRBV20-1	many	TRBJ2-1	CSAELRGEGYNEQFF	TGCAGTGCCGAGCTTCGGGGGGAAGGGTACAATGAGCAGTTCTTC
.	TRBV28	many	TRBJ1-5	CASSSRGSGNQPQHF	TGTGCCAGCAGTTCAAGGGGAAGTGGCAATCAGCCCCAGCATTTT
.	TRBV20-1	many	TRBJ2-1	CSAERTGLRSYNEQFF	TGCAGTGCTGAACGGACCGGACTACGTTCCTACAATGAGCAGTTCTTC
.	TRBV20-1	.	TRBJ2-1	CSASSRTNEQFF	TGCAGTGCCTCGTCTAGGACCAATGAGCAGTTCTTC
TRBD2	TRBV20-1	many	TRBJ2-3	CSAGGHGLAGADTQYF	TGCAGTGCCGGTGGCCACGGACTAGCGGGAGCAGATACGCAGTATTTT
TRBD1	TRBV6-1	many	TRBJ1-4	CASSKQGGEEKLFF	TGTGCCAGCAGTAAACAGGGGGGTGAAGAAAAACTGTTTTTT
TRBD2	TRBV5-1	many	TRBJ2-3	CASSVGTSGTTGTDTQYF	TGCGCCAGCAGCGTGGGGACTAGCGGGACCACGGGGACAGATACGCAGTATTTT
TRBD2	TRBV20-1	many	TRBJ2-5	CSARDPGTSFRETQYF	TGCAGTGCTAGAGATCCCGGGACTAGCTTTAGGGAGACCCAGTACTTC
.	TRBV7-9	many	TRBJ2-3	CASSALNGPRRDTQYF	TGTGCCAGCAGCGCCCTTAACGGACCGAGGAGAGATACGCAGTATTTT
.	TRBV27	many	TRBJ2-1	CASSPRTKPYNEQFF	TGTGCCAGCAGTCCCCGGACTAAGCCCTACAATGAGCAGTTCTTC
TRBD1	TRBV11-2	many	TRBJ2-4	CASSSSAGTGQTDWLGFQYF	TGTGCCAGCAGCTCCTCTGCCGGGACAGGGCAAACCGACTGGCTAGGATTTCAGTACTTC
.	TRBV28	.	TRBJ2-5	CASSLSQSQETQYF	TGTGCCAGCAGTTTGTCGCAGTCTCAAGAGACCCAGTACTTC
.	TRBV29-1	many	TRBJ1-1	CSVGRMNTEAFF	TGCAGCGTTGGACGGATGAACACTGAAGCTTTCTTT
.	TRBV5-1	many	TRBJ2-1	CASSWNTNNEQFF	TGCGCCAGCAGCTGGAACACCAACAATGAGCAGTTCTTC
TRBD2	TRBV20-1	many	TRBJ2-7	CSATTSGDPYEQYF	TGCAGTGCTACGACTAGCGGTGACCCTTACGAGCAGTACTTC
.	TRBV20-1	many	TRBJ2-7	CSASTPTTGRFYEQYF	TGCAGTGCTAGCACACCGACGACAGGCCGTTTTTACGAGCAGTACTTC
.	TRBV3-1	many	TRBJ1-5	CASSQGFYSNQPQHF	TGTGCCAGCAGCCAGGGGTTTTATAGCAATCAGCCCCAGCATTTT
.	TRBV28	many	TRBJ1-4	CASSRGATNEKLFF	TGTGCCAGCAGCAGGGGAGCAACTAATGAAAAACTGTTTTTT
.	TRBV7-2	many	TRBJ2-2	CASSPALGSGELFF	TGTGCCAGCAGCCCCGCTCTGGGGTCCGGGGAGCTGTTTTTT
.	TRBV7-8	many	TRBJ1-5	CASSPAGNRNSNQPQHF	TGTGCCAGCAGCCCCGCTGGGAACAGAAATAGCAATCAGCCCCAGCATTTT
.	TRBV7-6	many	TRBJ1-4	CASSPTPGANEKLFF	TGTGCCAGCAGCCCGACTCCGGGGGCTAATGAAAAACTGTTTTTT
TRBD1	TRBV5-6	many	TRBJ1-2	CASTDRGGGYTF	TGTGCCAGCACGGACAGGGGCGGGGGCTACACCTTC
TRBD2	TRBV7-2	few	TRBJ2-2	CASSLALTSGYTGELFF	TGTGCCAGCAGCTTAGCTTTGACTAGCGGATACACCGGGGAGCTGTTTTTT
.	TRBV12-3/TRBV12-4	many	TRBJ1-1	CASRPAGGLGNTEAFF	TGTGCCAGCAGACCCGCTGGGGGGCTCGGGAACACTGAAGCTTTCTTT
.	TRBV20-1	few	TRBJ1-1	CSAVEQIRNTEAFF	TGCAGTGCCGTCGAACAAATACGGAACACTGAAGCTTTCTTT
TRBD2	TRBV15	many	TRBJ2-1	CATSRFLAGGAYNEQFF	TGTGCCACCAGCAGGTTCCTAGCGGGGGGAGCCTACAATGAGCAGTTCTTC
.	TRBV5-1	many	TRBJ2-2	CASSSRTGTGELFF	TGCGCCAGCAGCTCGCGGACCGGGACAGGGGAGCTGTTTTTT
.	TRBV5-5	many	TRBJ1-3	CASSPDRYGYSGNTIYF	TGTGCCAGCAGCCCGGACCGGTACGGGTACTCTGGAAACACCATATATTTT
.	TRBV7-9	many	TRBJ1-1	CASSLGGTNTEAFF	TGTGCCAGCAGCTTAGGCGGGACGAACACTGAAGCTTTCTTT
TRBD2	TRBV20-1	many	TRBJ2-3	CSAITGGSSGDTQYF	TGCAGTGCTATCACGGGAGGATCATCAGGGGATACGCAGTATTTT
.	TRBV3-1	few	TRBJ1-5	CASSQDGRRVLQPQHF	TGTGCCAGCAGCCAAGACGGGCGGCGGGTTTTACAGCCCCAGCATTTT
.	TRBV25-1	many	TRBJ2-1	CASSEPGGSEQFF	TGTGCCAGCAGTGAACCTGGGGGGAGTGAGCAGTTCTTC
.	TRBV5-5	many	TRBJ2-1	CASSRGYSLNDNEQFF	TGTGCCAGCAGCCGCGGGTATTCGTTAAATGACAATGAGCAGTTCTTC
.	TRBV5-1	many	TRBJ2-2	CASSLTGNTGELFF	TGCGCCAGCAGCTTAACAGGGAACACCGGGGAGCTGTTTTTT
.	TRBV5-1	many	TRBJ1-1	CASSLATRTTEAFF	TGCGCCAGCAGCTTGGCCACGAGAACCACTGAAGCTTTCTTT
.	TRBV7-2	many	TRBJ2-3	CASSASPGDTQYF	TGTGCCAGCAGCGCCTCTCCCGGGGATACGCAGTATTTT
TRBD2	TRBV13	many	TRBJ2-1	CASSPLAGALYNEQFF	TGTGCCAGCAGCCCTCTAGCGGGGGCCCTATACAATGAGCAGTTCTTC
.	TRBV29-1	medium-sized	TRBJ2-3	CSVALARDTDTQYF	TGCAGCGTTGCCCTAGCGAGGGACACAGATACGCAGTATTTT
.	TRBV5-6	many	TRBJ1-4	CASSLGNYGYRIF	TGTGCCAGCAGTCTTGGTAATTACGGGTACCGGATTTTT
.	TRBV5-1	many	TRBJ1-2	CASSLSTADAGGYTF	TGCGCCAGCAGCTTGTCGACAGCCGATGCCGGGGGCTACACCTTC
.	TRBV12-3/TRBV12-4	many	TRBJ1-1	CASSPGVASSEAFF	TGTGCCAGCAGTCCTGGAGTCGCCAGCAGCGAAGCTTTCTTT
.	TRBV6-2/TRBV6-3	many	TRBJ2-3	CASSYSRPTDTQYF	TGTGCCAGCAGTTACTCCAGACCCACAGATACGCAGTATTTT
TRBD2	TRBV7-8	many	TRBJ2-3	CASSKTSGKSDTQYF	TGTGCCAGCAGCAAGACTAGCGGGAAGTCAGATACGCAGTATTTT
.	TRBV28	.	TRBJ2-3	CASSAGPDTQYF	TGTGCCAGCAGCGCCGGTCCAGATACGCAGTATTTT
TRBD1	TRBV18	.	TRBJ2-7	CASSLESTGGYEQYF	TGTGCCAGCTCCCTGGAATCGACAGGGGGCTACGAGCAGTACTTC
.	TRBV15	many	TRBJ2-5	CATSIDQETQYF	TGTGCCACCAGCATTGACCAAGAGACCCAGTACTTC
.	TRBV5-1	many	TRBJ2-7	CASSPLMEPYEQYF	TGCGCCAGCAGCCCCCTTATGGAGCCCTACGAGCAGTACTTC
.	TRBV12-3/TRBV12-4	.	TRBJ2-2	CASSSPVHTGELFF	TGTGCCAGCAGCTCCCCCGTCCACACCGGGGAGCTGTTTTTT
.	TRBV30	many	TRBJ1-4	CAWSGEKLFF	TGTGCCTGGAGCGGTGAAAAACTGTTTTTT
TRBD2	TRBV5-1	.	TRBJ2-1	CASSPAGDYEQFF	TGCGCCAGCAGCCCAGCGGGGGATTATGAGCAGTTCTTC
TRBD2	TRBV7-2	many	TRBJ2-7	CASRLTSGTYEQYF	TGTGCCAGCAGGCTGACTAGCGGGACCTACGAGCAGTACTTC
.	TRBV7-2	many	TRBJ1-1	CASSLEAGPEAFF	TGTGCCAGCAGCTTAGAGGCGGGACCTGAAGCTTTCTTT
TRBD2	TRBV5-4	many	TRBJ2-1	CASSSFTSVDYNEQFF	TGTGCCAGCAGCTCCTTCACTAGCGTAGATTACAATGAGCAGTTCTTC
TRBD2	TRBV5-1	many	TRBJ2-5	CASTIATSGQTQYF	TGCGCCAGCACCATCGCGACTAGCGGTCAGACCCAGTACTTC
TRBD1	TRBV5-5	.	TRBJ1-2	CASSRTGAEYGYTF	TGTGCCAGCAGCAGGACAGGGGCAGAATATGGCTACACCTTC